This T cell receptor (beta chain) was recorded in a study of blood T cells in healthy people across ages. General study results and limits: Measured against age, TCR beta diversity per million T cells decreased in a roughly linear manner. Aged donors had fewer naive CD4+ cells and lower diversity than long-lived donors. Unknown donor CMV status possibly confounded expanded clonotype changes.

CDR3 length: 17 residues. Germline CDR1 is DFQATT and CDR2 is SNEGSKA (reference sequence). With 3 bases clipped from V and 5 bases from J, the junction kept 14 bases outside the gene matches. Together with a sample-barcoded 5' primer, a J-beta primer mix was included in a second PCR lasting about 6 to 11 cycles. Every cDNA molecule bore a tag from a template-switch adaptor containing 12 random nucleotides. In TCRdb, the 5' RACE reads were re-called with MiXCR into one record per CDR3 protein. The data contain some 920,000 distinct CDR3 sequences, 45% to 60% of them singletons. Regarding this clonotype: The antigen remains unidentified.

The specimen was blood. This sequence originates from a woman in her sixties or seventies in good health. The V and J genes are TRBV20-1 and TRBJ2-1; 9 bases map to TRBD1. CDR3 in DNA: TGCAGTGCTAGTGGGGACAGGGTAGGGTTCTGGGACAATGAGCAGTTCTTC. Its translation is CSASGDRVGFWDNEQFF.